The clone carrying this T cell receptor (beta chain) has only one observation. Antigen specificity is unknown. The source of the sample is a study of cytomegalovirus exposure and HLA in healthy donors. Study-wide results and caveats: Among TCR beta chains, those listed as cytomegalovirus-associated numbered 164. Most sequenced TCRs were rare (though some public TCRs occurred in many donors). A later analysis showed HLA-associated TCR beta chains outstripping equally common others in clonal expansion. HLA alleles were associated with 15,000 to 20,000 TCR beta sequences in a later analysis at 0.05 false discovery rate.

With 3 bases clipped from V and 0 bases from J, the junction kept 5 bases outside the gene matches. This CDR3 contains 15 residues. The germline gives CDR1 SGDLS, CDR2 YYNGEE. Primers: 60 Vbeta forward and 13 Jbeta reverse. Only in-frame clones appear in the TCRdb table, and some are missing; sequencing was by immunoSEQ multiplex PCR. Of some 160,000 clones listed, 77% are singletons. Material for sequencing was PBMCs. V usage is TRBV9 and J usage is TRBJ2-7; 8 bases align to TRBD2. This clonotype originated in a woman aged 25 to 39 in good health and CMV-seronegative. The CDR3 here is CASSGAGVFSYEQYF. The CDR3 nucleotides read TGTGCCAGCAGCGGAGCGGGGGTGTTCTCCTACGAGCAGTACTTC.